Here is one T cell receptor (beta chain) with its context. Its matching antigen is unknown. This entry comes from a study of T cells in Graves' hyperthyroidism and ophthalmopathy. Study outcomes and limitations: Ophthalmopathy could be told apart from stable hyperthyroidism with a 13 V-J model.

RNA transcripts were the template for amplifying TCR beta CDR3 regions. The TCR CDR3 was amplified in a first-round RT-PCR using the HTBI primer set. Each CDR3 protein is one row after TCRdb ran MiXCR on the multiplex PCR reads. Found here are 45,000 to 55,000 distinct CDR3 sequences, less than 65% of them singletons; the top ten hold about 35%. V was shortened by 3 bases and J by 4 bases, with 7 bases between the two germline ends. The length of the CDR3 is 14 residues. Germline V gene lookup returns CDR1 LNHNV and CDR2 YYDKDF (reference sequence). Among the patients, aged 18 to 65, hyperthyroidism was newly diagnosed and had lasted under 2 months. Exclusion of a patient resulted from uncontrolled infection, other autoimmune disease, pregnancy or lactation.

The genes are TRBV15 and TRBJ2-6; D uncertain. The specimen sequenced was peripheral blood or thyroid tissue (not recorded which). This TCR was recovered from a man aged 18 to 29 with Graves' hyperthyroidism. The CDR3 spells CATSSPGGANVLTF. CDR3 nucleotide sequence: TGTGCCACCAGCAGTCCGGGCGGGGCCAACGTCCTGACTTTC.